The T cell receptor (beta chain) described here comes from a study of blood T cell repertoires in COVID-19. Per the study methods: It was from reference gene primer amplification that nucleated cell counts were estimated. Profiling relied on immunoSEQ multiplex PCR, and the TCRdb table lists in-frame clones only, not all of them. The V and J calls and clone size are taken from that table; D and trimming were inferred from the DNA. Seen here are tens of thousands of clones, about 86% observed once, and the top ten hold 3% to 5%. The CDR3 loop spans 16 amino acids. Germline V gene lookup returns CDR1 SGHTA and CDR2 FQGNSA. Trimming stripped 4 bases from V and 2 bases from J, with 14 bases between.

The TCR comes from a man aged 70-80 years with active COVID-19. Input material: peripheral blood. The chain is built from TRBV7-2 and TRBJ2-2, with unresolved D. The CDR3 protein is CASSSPLGINTGELFF. DNA for the CDR3: TGTGCCAGCAGCTCCCCGCTAGGTATCAACACCGGGGAGCTGTTTTTT.